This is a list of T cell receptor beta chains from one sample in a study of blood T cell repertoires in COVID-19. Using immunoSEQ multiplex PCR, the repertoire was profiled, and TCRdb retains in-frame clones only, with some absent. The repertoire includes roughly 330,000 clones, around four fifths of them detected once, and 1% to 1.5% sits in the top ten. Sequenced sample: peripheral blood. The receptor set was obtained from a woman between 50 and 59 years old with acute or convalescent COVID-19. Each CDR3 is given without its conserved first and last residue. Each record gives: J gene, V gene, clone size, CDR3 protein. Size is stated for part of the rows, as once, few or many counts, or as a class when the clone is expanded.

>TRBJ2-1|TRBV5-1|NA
ASSRLAGFYNEQF
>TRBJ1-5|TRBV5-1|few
ASSLGTGGMSNQPQH
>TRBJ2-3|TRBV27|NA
ASSLSAGGTDTQY
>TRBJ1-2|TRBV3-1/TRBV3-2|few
ASSQRDGYT
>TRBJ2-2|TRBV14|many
ASSQEGGTGELF
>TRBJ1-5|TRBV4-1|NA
ASSQDQWEGRQPQH
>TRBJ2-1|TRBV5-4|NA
ASSLDSGAYNEQF
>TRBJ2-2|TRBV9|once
ASSSGLANTGELF
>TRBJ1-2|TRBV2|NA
ASSSTGFNGYT
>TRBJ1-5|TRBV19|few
ASSLLYQPQH
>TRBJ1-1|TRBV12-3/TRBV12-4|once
ASSFGGITEAF
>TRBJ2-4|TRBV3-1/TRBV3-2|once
ASSLLAGGNKNIQY
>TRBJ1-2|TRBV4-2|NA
ASSQREGGGYGYT
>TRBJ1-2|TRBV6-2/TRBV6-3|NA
ASSVDSHNYGYT
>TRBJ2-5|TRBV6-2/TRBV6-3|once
ASSSGFFLMKTQY
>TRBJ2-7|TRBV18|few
ASSPPSGGDEQY
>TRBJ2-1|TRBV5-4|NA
ASRPGTSGGYNEQF
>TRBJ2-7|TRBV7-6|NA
ASSLDRGPSYEQY
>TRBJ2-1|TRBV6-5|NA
ASSNVQGNEQF
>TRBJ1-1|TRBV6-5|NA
ASSPRGGETEAF
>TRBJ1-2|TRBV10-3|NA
AIKQGETDGYT
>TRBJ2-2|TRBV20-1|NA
SASSALGASGRAVVTGELF
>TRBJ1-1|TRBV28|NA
ASSSGVGSTEAF
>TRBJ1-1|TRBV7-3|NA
ASSLILGGDEAF
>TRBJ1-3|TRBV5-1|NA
ASSANDGGISGNTIY
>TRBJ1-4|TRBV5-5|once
ASSPQGANEKLF
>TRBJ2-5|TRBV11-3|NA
ASSLAGGNGETQY
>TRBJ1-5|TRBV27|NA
ASSLNRDNQPQH
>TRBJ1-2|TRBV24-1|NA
ATSDALQGNYGYT
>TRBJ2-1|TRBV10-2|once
ASLSRLSSYNEQF
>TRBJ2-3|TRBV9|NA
ASSVGNPGIDTQY
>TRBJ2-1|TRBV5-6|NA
ASSLVVLAEDNEQF
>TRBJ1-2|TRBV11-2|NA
ASSSTGTGMGGYT
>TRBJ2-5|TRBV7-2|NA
ASSPGLPQETQY
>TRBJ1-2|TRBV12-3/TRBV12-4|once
ASSSRGWYGYT
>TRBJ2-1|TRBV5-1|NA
ASRSSGGHYNEQF
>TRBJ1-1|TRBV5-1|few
ASSLGVLEAEAF
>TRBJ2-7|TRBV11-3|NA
ASSLGGSREQY
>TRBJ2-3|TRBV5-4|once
ASSLVAGKDTQY
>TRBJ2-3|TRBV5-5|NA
ASSLKLQGQGFTDTQY
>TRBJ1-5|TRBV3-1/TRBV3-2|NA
ASSQWGRGQPQH
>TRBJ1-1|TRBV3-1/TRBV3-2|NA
ASSPRQSAEAF
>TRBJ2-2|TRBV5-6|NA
ASSSQGLRTGELF
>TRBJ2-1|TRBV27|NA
ASSSYGPNEQF
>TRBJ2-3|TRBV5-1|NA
ASFNTLGLEADTQY
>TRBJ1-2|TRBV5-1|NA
ASSPGTGDYGYT
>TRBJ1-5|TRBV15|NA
ATSRDRGFNQPQH
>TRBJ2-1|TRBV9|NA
ASSVGMTSGPNNEQF
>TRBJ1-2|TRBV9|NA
ASSVTGGGYT
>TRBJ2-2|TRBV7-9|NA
ASSLRTGETTNTGELF
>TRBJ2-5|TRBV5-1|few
ASSLEGGGETQY
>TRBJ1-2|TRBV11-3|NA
ASSLLGEYGYT
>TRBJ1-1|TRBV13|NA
ASSSYGEGSEAF
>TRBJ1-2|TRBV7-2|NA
ASSFKSGGIDGYT
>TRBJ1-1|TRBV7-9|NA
ASTETGMNTEAF
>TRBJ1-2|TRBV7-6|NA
ASSLGQGYGYT
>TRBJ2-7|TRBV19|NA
ASSKPGQGSYEQY